This is a list of T cell receptor beta chains from one sample in a study of radiotherapy plus CTLA-4 blockade in lung cancer. Produced via immunoSEQ multiplex PCR; TCRdb's table is partial and in-frame only. The data contain approximately 82,000 clones, around four fifths of them singletons. The sequencing used peripheral blood, collected from a patient treated with radiotherapy plus ipilimumab. The receptors were gathered from a human donor with non-small cell lung cancer that progressed on radiotherapy plus ipilimumab. Both conserved end residues are part of each CDR3.

j_call: TRBJ1-2
v_call: TRBV28
cdr3_aa: CASSSAGGSDYGYTF

j_call: TRBJ2-4
v_call: TRBV5-1
cdr3_aa: CASKGELAKNIQYF

j_call: TRBJ1-5
v_call: TRBV25-1
cdr3_aa: CASSDAGGQPQHF

j_call: TRBJ2-3
v_call: TRBV11-2
cdr3_aa: CASSLGAGTTDTQYF

j_call: TRBJ1-2
v_call: TRBV6-1
cdr3_aa: CASSEVPGYTF

j_call: TRBJ2-5
v_call: TRBV20-1
cdr3_aa: CSAENRETQYF

j_call: TRBJ2-7
v_call: TRBV15
cdr3_aa: CATSRGDISYEQYF

j_call: TRBJ1-2
v_call: TRBV5-1
cdr3_aa: CASSPGTGDYGYTF

j_call: TRBJ1-3
v_call: TRBV9
cdr3_aa: CASSVEYTYSGNTIYF

j_call: TRBJ2-7
v_call: TRBV5-1
cdr3_aa: CASSLDRDRYEQYF

j_call: TRBJ1-1
v_call: TRBV27
cdr3_aa: CASSDPPLFPDRYTEAFF

j_call: TRBJ1-1
v_call: TRBV6-6
cdr3_aa: CASSYSRQGTEAFF

j_call: TRBJ1-6
v_call: TRBV5-1
cdr3_aa: CASSFTGNWNSPLHF

j_call: TRBJ2-5
v_call: TRBV5-6
cdr3_aa: CASSFERTGASQETQYF

j_call: TRBJ1-5
v_call: TRBV14
cdr3_aa: CASSLAGNQPQHF

j_call: TRBJ1-2
v_call: TRBV28
cdr3_aa: CASSFPIGSHGYTF